The text below deals with one T cell receptor beta chain. This sample stems from a study of CD8+ T cells in alopecia areata. Treatment indicated: oral pan-JAK inhibitor, 5-10 mg twice daily. Once RNA had been extracted, it was reverse transcribed into cDNA to act as the sequencing template. Sequencing was performed with immunoSEQ multiplex PCR; in TCRdb, only in-frame clones are kept and a portion is missing. The sample lists about 120,000 clones, about 50% occurring once. The sequencing here drew on CD4+ T cells sorted from blood, taken at week 4, from a patient treated with tofacitinib. The clonotype comes from a human donor with alopecia areata.

The CDR3 loop is CAISETPGGNQPQHF. CDR3 DNA: TGTGCCATCAGTGAGACCCCGGGCGGGAATCAGCCCCAGCATTTT. The gene calls are TRBV10-3 and TRBJ1-5; no reliable D call. Germline V gene data show CDR1 as ENHRY and CDR2 as SYGVKD. The CDR3 has 15 amino acids. Trimming cost V 2 bases and J 4 bases, with 12 bases left between them.